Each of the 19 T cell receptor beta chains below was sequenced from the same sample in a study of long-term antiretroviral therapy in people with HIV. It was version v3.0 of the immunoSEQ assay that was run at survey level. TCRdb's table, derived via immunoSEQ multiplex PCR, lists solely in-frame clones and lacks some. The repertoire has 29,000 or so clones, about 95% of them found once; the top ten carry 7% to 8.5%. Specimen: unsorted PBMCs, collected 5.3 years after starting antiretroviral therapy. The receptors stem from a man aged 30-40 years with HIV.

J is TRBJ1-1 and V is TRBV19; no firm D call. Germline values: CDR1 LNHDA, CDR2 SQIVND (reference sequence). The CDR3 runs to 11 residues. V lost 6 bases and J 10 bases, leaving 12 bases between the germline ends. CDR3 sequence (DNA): TGTGCCAGTAGCGCCTCTCACCTAGCTTTCTTT. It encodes CASSASHLAFF. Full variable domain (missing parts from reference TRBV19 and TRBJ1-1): DGGITQSPKYLFRKEGQNVTLSCEQNLNHDAMYWYRQDPGQGLRLIYYSQIVNDFQKGDIAEGYSVSREKKESFPLTVTSAQKNPTAFYLCASSASHLAFFGQGTRLTVV.

The CDR3 loop is CASSLGQGSSGANVLTF. The CDR3 nucleotides are TGTGCCAGCAGCTTAGGGCAGGGCTCCTCTGGGGCCAACGTCCTGACTTTC. This chain uses TRBV7-9 with TRBJ2-6, with D possibly TRBD1 on 5 matching bases. Trimming removed 1 base at V and 0 bases at J, with 10 bases between. The CDR3 is 17 amino acids. Germline loops: CDR1 SEHNR, CDR2 FQNEAQ (reference sequence). The full variable domain, completed using reference TRBV7-9 and TRBJ2-6, is DTGVSQNPRHKITKRGQNVTFRCDPISEHNRLYWYRQTLGQGPEFLTYFQNEAQLEKSRLLSDRFSAERPKGSFSTLEIQRTEQGDSAMYLCASSLGQGSSGANVLTFGAGSRLTVL.

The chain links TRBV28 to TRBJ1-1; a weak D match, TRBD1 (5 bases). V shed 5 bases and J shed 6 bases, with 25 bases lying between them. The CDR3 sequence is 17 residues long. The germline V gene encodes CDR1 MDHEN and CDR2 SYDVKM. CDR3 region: CASSPQTVSGNDAEAFF. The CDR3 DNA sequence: TGTGCCAGCAGTCCCCAGACAGTGAGTGGGAATGACGCTGAAGCTTTCTTT.

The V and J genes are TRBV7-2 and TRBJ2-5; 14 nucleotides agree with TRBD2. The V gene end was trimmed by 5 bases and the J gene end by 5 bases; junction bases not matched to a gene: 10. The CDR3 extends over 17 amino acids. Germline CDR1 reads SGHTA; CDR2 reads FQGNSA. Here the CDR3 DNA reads TGTGCCAGCAGCGGGGGACTAGCGGGAGACATGACGGAGACCCAGTACTTC. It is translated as CASSGGLAGDMTETQYF.

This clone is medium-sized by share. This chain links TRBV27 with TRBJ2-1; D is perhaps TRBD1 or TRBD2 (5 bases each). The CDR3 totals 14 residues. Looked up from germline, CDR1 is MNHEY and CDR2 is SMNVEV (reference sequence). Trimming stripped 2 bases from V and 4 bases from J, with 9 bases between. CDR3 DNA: TGTGCCAGCAGTTTAGGGGACCTATACAATGAGCAGTTCTTC. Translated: CASSLGDLYNEQFF.

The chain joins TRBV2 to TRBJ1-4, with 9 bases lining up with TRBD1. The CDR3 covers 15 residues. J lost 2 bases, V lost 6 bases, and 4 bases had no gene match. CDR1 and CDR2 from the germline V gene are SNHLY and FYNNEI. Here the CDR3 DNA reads TGTGCCAGCAGGACTGGGACAGGGACTAATGAAAAACTGTTTTTT. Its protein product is CASRTGTGTNEKLFF.

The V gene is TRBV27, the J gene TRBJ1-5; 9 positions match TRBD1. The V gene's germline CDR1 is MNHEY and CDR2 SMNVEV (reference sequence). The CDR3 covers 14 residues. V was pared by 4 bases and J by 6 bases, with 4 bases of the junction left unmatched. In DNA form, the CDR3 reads TGTGCCAGCAGTTCTACAGGGGGCCCTCAGCCCCAGCATTTT. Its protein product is CASSSTGGPQPQHF.

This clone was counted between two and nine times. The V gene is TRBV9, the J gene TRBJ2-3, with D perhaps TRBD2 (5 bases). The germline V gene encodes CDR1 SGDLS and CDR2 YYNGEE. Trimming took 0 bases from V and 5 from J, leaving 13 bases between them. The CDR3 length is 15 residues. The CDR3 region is CASSVVGADIDTQYF. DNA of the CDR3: TGTGCCAGCAGCGTAGTAGGAGCGGATATAGATACGCAGTATTTT. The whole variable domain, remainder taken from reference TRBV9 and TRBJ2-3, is DSGVTQTPKHLITATGQRVTLRCSPRSGDLSVYWYQQSLDQGLQFLIQYYNGEERAKGNILERFSAQQFPDLHSELNLSSLELGDSALYFCASSVVGADIDTQYFGPGTRLTVL.

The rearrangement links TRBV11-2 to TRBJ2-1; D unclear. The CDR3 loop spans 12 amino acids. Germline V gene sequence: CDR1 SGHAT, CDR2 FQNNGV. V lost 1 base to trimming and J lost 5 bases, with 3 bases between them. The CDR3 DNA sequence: TGTGCCAGCAGCTTAGGGCACAATGAGCAGTTCTTC. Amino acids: CASSLGHNEQFF. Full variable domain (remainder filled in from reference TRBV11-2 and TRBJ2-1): EAGVAQSPRYKIIEKRQSVAFWCNPISGHATLYWYQQILGQGPKLLIQFQNNGVVDDSQLPKDRFSAERLKGVDSTLKIQPAKLEDSAVYLCASSLGHNEQFFGPGTRLTVL.

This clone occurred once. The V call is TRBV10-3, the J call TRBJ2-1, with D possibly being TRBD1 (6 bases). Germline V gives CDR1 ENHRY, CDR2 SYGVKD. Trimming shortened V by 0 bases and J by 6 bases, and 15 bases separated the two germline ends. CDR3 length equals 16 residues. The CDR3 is CAISESQGSVINEQFF. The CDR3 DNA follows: TGTGCCATCAGTGAGTCGCAGGGGTCGGTGATCAATGAGCAGTTCTTC.

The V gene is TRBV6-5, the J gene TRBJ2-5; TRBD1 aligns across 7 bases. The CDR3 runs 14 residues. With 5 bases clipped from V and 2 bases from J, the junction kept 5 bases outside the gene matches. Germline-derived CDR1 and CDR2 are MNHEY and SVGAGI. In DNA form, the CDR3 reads TGTGCCAGCAGTACGGGACAGAGTCAAGAGACCCAGTACTTC. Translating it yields CASSTGQSQETQYF.

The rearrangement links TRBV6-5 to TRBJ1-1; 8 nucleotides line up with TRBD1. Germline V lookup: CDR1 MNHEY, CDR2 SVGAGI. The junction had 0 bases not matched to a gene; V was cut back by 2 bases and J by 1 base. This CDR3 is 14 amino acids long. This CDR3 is CASSYGQGNTEAFF. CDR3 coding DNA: TGTGCCAGCAGTTACGGACAGGGGAACACTGAAGCTTTCTTT.

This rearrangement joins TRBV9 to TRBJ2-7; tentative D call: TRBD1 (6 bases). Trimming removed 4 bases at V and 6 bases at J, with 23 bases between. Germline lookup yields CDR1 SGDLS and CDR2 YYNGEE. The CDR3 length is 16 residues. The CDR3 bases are TGTGCCAGCAGCCCCGAAGTGGGCAGGGGTCGGTCCGAGCAGTACTTC. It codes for CASSPEVGRGRSEQYF.

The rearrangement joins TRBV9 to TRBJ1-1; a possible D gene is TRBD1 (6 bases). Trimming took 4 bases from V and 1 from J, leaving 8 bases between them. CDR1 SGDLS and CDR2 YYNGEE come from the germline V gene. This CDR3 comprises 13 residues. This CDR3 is CASSKGGNTEAFF. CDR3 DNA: TGTGCCAGCAGCAAGGGGGGGAACACTGAAGCTTTCTTT.

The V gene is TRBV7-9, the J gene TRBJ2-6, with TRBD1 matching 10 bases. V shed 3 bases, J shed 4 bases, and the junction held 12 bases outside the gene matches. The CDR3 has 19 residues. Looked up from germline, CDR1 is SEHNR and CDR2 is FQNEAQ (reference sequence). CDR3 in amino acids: CASSFLGAGTGAGANVLTF. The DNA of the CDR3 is TGTGCCAGCAGCTTCCTAGGGGCCGGGACAGGGGCCGGGGCCAACGTCCTGACTTTC.

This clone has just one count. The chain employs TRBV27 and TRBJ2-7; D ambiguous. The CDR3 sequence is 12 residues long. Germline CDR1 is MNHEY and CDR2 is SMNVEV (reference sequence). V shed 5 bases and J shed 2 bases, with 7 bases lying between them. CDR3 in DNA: TGTGCCAGCAGTGATGCTGCCTACGAGCAGTACTTC. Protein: CASSDAAYEQYF.

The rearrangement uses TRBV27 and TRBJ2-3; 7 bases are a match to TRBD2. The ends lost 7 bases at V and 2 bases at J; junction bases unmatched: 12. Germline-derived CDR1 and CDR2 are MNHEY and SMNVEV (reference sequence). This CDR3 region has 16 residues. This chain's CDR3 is CASTLLGGELTDTQYF. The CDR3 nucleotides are TGTGCCAGCACCTTACTGGGGGGGGAGCTCACAGATACGCAGTATTTT.

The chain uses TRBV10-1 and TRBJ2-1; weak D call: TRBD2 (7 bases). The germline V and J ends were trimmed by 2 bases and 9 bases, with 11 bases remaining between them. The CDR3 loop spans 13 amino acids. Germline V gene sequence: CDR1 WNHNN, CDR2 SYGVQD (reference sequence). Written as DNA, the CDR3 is TGCGCCAGCAGTGAGGGGGGGGGCAGTGAGCAGTTCTTC. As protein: CASSEGGGSEQFF.

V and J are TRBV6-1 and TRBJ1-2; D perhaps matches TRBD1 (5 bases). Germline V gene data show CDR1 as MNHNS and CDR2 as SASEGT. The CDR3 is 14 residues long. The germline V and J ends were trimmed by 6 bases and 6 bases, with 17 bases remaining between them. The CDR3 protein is CASSDTGPTDGYTF. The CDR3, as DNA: TGTGCCAGCAGCGACACGGGACCTACCGATGGCTACACCTTC.